These 21 T cell receptor beta chains were all obtained from the same sample, sequenced in a study of CD8 T cells in ankylosing spondylitis. TCRdb itself ran the 5' RACE reads through MiXCR, one entry per CDR3 protein. The sample records 350,000 to 400,000 distinct CDR3 sequences, 20% to 25% being singletons. Input material: blood, either unsorted or a sorted T cell fraction (not recorded which). The receptors were gathered from a male donor with ankylosing spondylitis or in good health (not recorded which).

This clonotype has just a few counts. This sequence joins TRBV7-9 and TRBJ2-3; the D gene is possibly TRBD2 (7 bases). Germline V gene lookup returns CDR1 SEHNR and CDR2 FQNEAQ (reference sequence). V lost 5 bases and J lost 0, with 12 bases in between. This CDR3 comprises 15 residues. The CDR3 DNA follows: TGTGCCAGCAGCGCCGCGGGGGCTAGCACAGATACGCAGTATTTT. As protein: CASSAAGASTDTQYF.

The table lists this clonotype with a few counts. The chain links TRBV2 to TRBJ2-5; tentatively, D is TRBD1 (6 bases). V was pared by 8 bases and J by 7 bases, with 20 bases between. Germline V gives CDR1 SNHLY, CDR2 FYNNEI. The CDR3 has 14 amino acids. CDR3 in amino acids: CASSAVGADRTQYF. CDR3 nucleotides: TGTGCCAGCTCAGCGGTCGGGGCGGACAGGACCCAGTACTTC.

For this clonotype: This clone may be a read error of a much larger clone one base away. The gene calls are TRBV7-9 and TRBJ2-1; D not resolved. Germline values: CDR1 SEHNR, CDR2 FQNEAQ (reference sequence). Trimming stripped 1 base from V and 6 bases from J, with 7 bases between. The CDR3 contains 13 residues. CDR3 amino acids: CASSLGAVNEQFF. CDR3 DNA sequence: TGTGCCAGCAGCTTAGGGGCGGTCAATGAGCAGTTCTTC.

In this sample, this clonotype turned up once. The chain couples TRBV20-1 to TRBJ2-3, with D maybe TRBD1 (6 bases). From germline, CDR1 is DFQATT and CDR2 SNEGSKA (reference sequence). The CDR3 is made up of 15 amino acids. V was clipped by 3 bases and J by 6 bases, with 19 bases between them. The CDR3 sequence: CSARGWGQGSDTQYF. CDR3 coding DNA: TGCAGTGCTAGGGGGTGGGGGCAGGGGTCGGATACGCAGTATTTT.

The V gene is TRBV19, the J gene TRBJ2-7, with D maybe TRBD1 (7 bases). Germline lookup yields CDR1 LNHDA and CDR2 SQIVND (reference sequence). The CDR3 sequence is 15 residues long. The V gene lost 7 bases and the J gene lost 0 bases, with 16 bases spanning the gap. CDR3 protein: CASTFAGGSSYEQYF. As DNA, the CDR3 is TGTGCCAGTACCTTTGCAGGGGGGAGCTCCTACGAGCAGTACTTC.

V gene TRBV12-3 or TRBV12-4 combines with J gene TRBJ1-1, with D uncertain. The CDR3 covers 12 residues. V was shortened by 5 bases and J by 5 bases, with 9 bases between the two germline ends. As DNA, the CDR3 is TGTGCCAGCAGTCTAACCCGAACTGAAGCTTTCTTT. It translates to CASSLTRTEAFF.

This chain uses TRBV6-1 with TRBJ2-5; the match to TRBD1 covers 9 bases. Germline CDR1 is MNHNS and CDR2 is SASEGT. CDR3 length: 14 amino acids. The V gene end was trimmed by 6 bases and the J gene end by 5 bases; junction bases not matched to a gene: 7. CDR3 loop: CASRGDRVEETQYF. CDR3 DNA: TGTGCCAGCAGGGGGGACAGGGTCGAGGAGACCCAGTACTTC.

The CDR3, as DNA: TGCGCCAGCAGCCAAGATCGGGGGGTCGGACAGCAGTTCTTC. Translation gives CASSQDRGVGQQFF. This chain links TRBV4-1 with TRBJ2-1; TRBD2 matches 7 bases. Germline V gives CDR1 MGHRA, CDR2 YSYEKL. V gave up 0 bases and J gave up 11 bases; unmatched junction bases: 7. The CDR3 extends over 14 amino acids.

J is TRBJ1-4 and V is TRBV12-3 or TRBV12-4; 9 bases agree with TRBD1. This CDR3 contains 14 residues. V was clipped by 6 bases and J by 8 bases; unmatched bases: 7. The CDR3 region has the DNA TGTGCCAGCAGACAGGGGGCGGGTCGAGAAAAACTGTTTTTT. Translation gives CASRQGAGREKLFF.

This clonotype showed up just a few times. One end of the junction varies from germline; a read error may be responsible. The V and J genes are TRBV28 and TRBJ2-7; D uncertain. CDR3 length: 12 amino acids. CDR1 is MDHEN, CDR2 SYDVKM, per germline. The CDR3: CASSLSSHEQYF. The CDR3 DNA reads as TGTGCCAGCAGTTTATCCTCCCACGAGCAGTACTTC. Using reference TRBV28 and TRBJ2-7 for the parts outside the CDR3, the full variable domain is DVKVTQSSRYLVKRTGEKVFLECVQDMDHENMFWYRQDPGLGLRLIYFSYDVKMKEKGDIPEGYSVSREKKERFSLILESASTNQTSMYLCASSLSSHEQYFGPGTRLTVT.

This clonotype occurred a few times. The chain recombines TRBV3-1 with TRBJ2-7, with D perhaps TRBD1 (6 bases). CDR3 size: 13 residues. Trimming stripped 3 bases from V and 4 bases from J, with 10 bases between. Germline V lookup: CDR1 LGHDT, CDR2 YNNKEL (reference sequence). The CDR3 sequence: CASSHYRDYEQYF. CDR3 nucleotide sequence: TGTGCCAGCAGCCATTACAGGGATTACGAGCAGTACTTC.

This clonotype came up a few times. The rearrangement joins TRBV27 to TRBJ2-3, with 12 nucleotides matching TRBD2. The V gene's germline CDR1 is MNHEY and CDR2 SMNVEV (reference sequence). Germline trimming cut 8 bases from V and 2 bases from J; bases unmatched to any gene: 14. This CDR3 is 18 amino acids long. The DNA of the CDR3 is TGTGCCAGCGCAATGTTACCAGGGACTAGCGGGTTCACAGATACGCAGTATTTT. Its protein is CASAMLPGTSGFTDTQYF.

There are a few counts of this clonotype. The V and J genes are TRBV6-1 and TRBJ2-4; D is perhaps TRBD2 (6 bases). V was trimmed by 2 bases and J by 9 bases, leaving 11 bases between them. The V gene's germline CDR1 is MNHNS and CDR2 SASEGT. The CDR3 has 13 amino acids. Here the CDR3 DNA reads TGTGCCAGCAGTGAACTTCTGGGGGGCATTCAGTACTTC. The encoded protein is CASSELLGGIQYF.

The chain's CDR3 is CASSGGQQPLNEQFF. The CDR3 bases are TGTGCCAGCAGCGGGGGACAGCAACCGCTCAATGAGCAGTTCTTC. The genes are TRBV9 and TRBJ2-1, with 7 bases matching TRBD1. This CDR3 spans 15 amino acids. The trim removed 3 bases at V and 6 bases at J, leaving 9 bases unmatched. CDR1 and CDR2 (germline): SGDLS, YYNGEE.

This clonotype was counted a few times. This chain links TRBV6-1 with TRBJ2-3; no reliable D call. Trimming removed 6 bases at V and 5 bases at J, with 15 bases between. Looked up from germline, CDR1 is MNHNS and CDR2 is SASEGT. The CDR3 runs 14 residues. This CDR3 reads CASSRDQALDTQYF. For the CDR3, the DNA is TGTGCCAGCAGCCGCGACCAGGCGCTAGATACGCAGTATTTT.

This clonotype has a single count. Sequence at one end of the junction differs from germline and may be a read error. This chain uses TRBV12-3 or TRBV12-4 with TRBJ2-5, with D perhaps TRBD2 (6 bases). The CDR3 length is 12 residues. The CDR3 DNA follows: TGCCCTGGTTTTTGGGCGGGGGAGACCCAGTACTTC. The encoded protein is CPGFWAGETQYF.

This clonotype has a handful of counts. The chain joins TRBV6-1 to TRBJ2-7; no clear D gene. Trimming left V 3 bases short and J 2 bases short, with 5 bases between. The CDR3 spans 12 residues. Looked up from germline, CDR1 is MNHNS and CDR2 is SASEGT. The CDR3 DNA reads TGTGCCAGCAGTGACGGCCCCTACGAGCAGTACTTC. Translated: CASSDGPYEQYF.

CDR3 bases: TGTGCCAGCAGTTACGAGGGGACTAGCCGGGAGACCCAGTACTTC. Translating gives CASSYEGTSRETQYF. V and J are TRBV6-2 or TRBV6-3 and TRBJ2-5; TRBD2 agrees at 9 bases. J was trimmed by 5 bases and V by 2 bases; bases with no gene match: 6. CDR3 size: 15 residues. Germline CDR1 and CDR2: MNHEY and SVGEGT.

The V gene is TRBV20-1, the J gene TRBJ2-7; 8 bases are a match to TRBD1. The V and J ends lost 7 bases and 5 bases, in that order; junction bases with no gene match: 10. This CDR3 contains 13 residues. In germline, CDR1 is DFQATT, CDR2 SNEGSKA (reference sequence). The CDR3 nucleotides read TGCAGTGTTCCGGGACAGGCTCGGCACGAGCAGTACTTC. Translation: CSVPGQARHEQYF.

V is TRBV12-3 or TRBV12-4 and J is TRBJ2-1, with 8 bases matching TRBD2. V was pared by 6 bases and J by 6 bases, with 10 bases of the junction left unmatched. The CDR3 contains 15 residues. This chain's CDR3 is CASRWALAGGNEQFF. In DNA, the CDR3 is TGTGCCAGCAGGTGGGCGCTAGCGGGTGGCAATGAGCAGTTCTTC.

The CDR3 loop reads CASSFSVNTEAFF. The CDR3 nucleotides read TGTGCCAGCAGTTTTTCCGTGAACACTGAAGCTTTCTTT. The chain employs TRBV12-3 or TRBV12-4 and TRBJ1-1; D gene ambiguous. This CDR3 comprises 13 residues. V was trimmed by 3 bases and J by 0 bases, leaving 5 bases between them.